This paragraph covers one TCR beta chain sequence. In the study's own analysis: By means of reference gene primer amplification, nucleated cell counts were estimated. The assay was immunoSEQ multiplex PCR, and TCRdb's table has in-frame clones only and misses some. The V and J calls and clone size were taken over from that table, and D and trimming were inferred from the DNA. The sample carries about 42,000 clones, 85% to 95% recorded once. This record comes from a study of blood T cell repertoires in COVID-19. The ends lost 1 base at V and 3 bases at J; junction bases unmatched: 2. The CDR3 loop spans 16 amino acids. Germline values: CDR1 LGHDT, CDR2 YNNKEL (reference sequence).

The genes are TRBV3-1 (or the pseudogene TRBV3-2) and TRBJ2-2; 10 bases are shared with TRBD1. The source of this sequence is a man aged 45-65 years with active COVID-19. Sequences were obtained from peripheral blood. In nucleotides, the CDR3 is TGTGCCAGCAGCCAAGGGACAGGGGGGGACACCGGGGAGCTGTTTTTT. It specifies CASSQGTGGDTGELFF.